This is a list of T cell receptor beta chains from one sample in a study of T-cell memory formation after mild COVID-19. From the 5' RACE reads, TCRdb called clonotypes with MiXCR, one entry per CDR3 protein. The sample records 100,000 or so distinct CDR3 sequences, over 8.5% being singletons. Input material: PBMCs or a T cell subset sorted from them (not recorded which). These receptors originate from a man aged 18 to 29 who had mild COVID-19 (a few samples of this study predate the infection). Cell type and time point are not known. Both conserved end residues are part of each CDR3. A D gene is named only where the DNA matches it firmly. Clone size is shown for a subset of rows, as once, few, many or a class of expanded clone.

clone size	D gene	V gene	J gene	CDR3 length	CDR3 DNA	CDR3 protein
few	.	TRBV29-1	TRBJ2-5	14	TGCAGCGTTGAAGACGCCAGACGGGAAGAGACCCAGTACTTC	CSVEDARREETQYF
.	TRBD2	TRBV27	TRBJ2-2	18	TGTGCCAGCAGTTTAAGCGGGGTCGGGGTTGGGAAGGCCGGGGAGCTGTTTTTT	CASSLSGVGVGKAGELFF
many	TRBD2	TRBV9	TRBJ2-1	13	TGTGCCAGCACAGCGGGGGGGACCGCTGAGCAGTTCTTC	CASTAGGTAEQFF
.	.	TRBV12-3/TRBV12-4	TRBJ1-2	13	TGTGCCAGCAGTTCGATGCGGGCCTATGGCTACACCTTC	CASSSMRAYGYTF
.	TRBD1	TRBV5-1	TRBJ2-1	15	TGCGCCAGCAGCCATACCCTGACAGGGGGCAATGAGCAGTTCTTC	CASSHTLTGGNEQFF
.	TRBD1	TRBV10-2	TRBJ1-5	14	TGCGCCAGCAAAAGGGGGCCAGGCGTCCAGCCCCAGCATTTT	CASKRGPGVQPQHF
.	TRBD1	TRBV4-2	TRBJ2-7	14	TGTGCCAGCAGCCAAGAACAGGGGCATTACGAGCAGTACTTC	CASSQEQGHYEQYF
.	.	TRBV7-8	TRBJ2-7	11	TGTGCCAGCAGGGAGTCCTACGAGCAGTACTTC	CASRESYEQYF
few	.	TRBV12-5	TRBJ1-2	13	TGTGCTAGTGGGGAATGGGGGGCGTATGGCTACACCTTC	CASGEWGAYGYTF
.	.	TRBV4-1	TRBJ1-5	15	TGCGCCAGCAGCCTCCAACTGGGGGTCAGGCAGCCCCAGCATTTT	CASSLQLGVRQPQHF
.	.	TRBV12-3/TRBV12-4	TRBJ2-1	13	TGTGCCAGCACCTTAGGGTGGGGCAATGAGCAGTTCTTC	CASTLGWGNEQFF
few	TRBD1	TRBV3-1	TRBJ2-1	14	TGTGCCAGCAGCAGGGGACAGGACTACAATGAGCAGTTCTTC	CASSRGQDYNEQFF
many	TRBD2	TRBV4-3	TRBJ2-5	15	TGCGCCAGCAGCAGTCAACGCGGGGGTCAAGAGACCCAGTACTTC	CASSSQRGGQETQYF
few	.	TRBV7-9	TRBJ2-5	13	TGTGCCAGCAGCTTAGTCGGTAACGAGACCCAGTACTTC	CASSLVGNETQYF
.	.	TRBV19	TRBJ2-3	15	TGTGCCAGTAGTATTTCAGGGGCCGGCACAGATACGCAGTATTTT	CASSISGAGTDTQYF
.	.	TRBV3-1	TRBJ2-5	17	TGTGCCAGCAGCCAGGCGTCGTATGGGGGCCAACAAGAGACCCAGTACTTC	CASSQASYGGQQETQYF
.	.	TRBV10-3	TRBJ2-3	19	TGTGCCATCAGTGAAAACTCGTTTCGGGACGCAAGCGAGGCAGATACGCAGTATTTT	CAISENSFRDASEADTQYF
few	TRBD1	TRBV7-2	TRBJ2-2	13	TGTGCCAGCAGCACGACAGGGGCCGGGGAGCTGTTTTTT	CASSTTGAGELFF
.	.	TRBV5-1	TRBJ1-2	13	TGCGCCAGCAGCTTTACACAGACCTATGGCTACACCTTC	CASSFTQTYGYTF
.	TRBD1	TRBV20-1	TRBJ2-1	15	TGCAGTGGTCTTCTCGGACAGGGACATTTGTATGAGCAGTTCTTC	CSGLLGQGHLYEQFF
.	.	TRBV7-9	TRBJ1-5	13	TGTGCCACCACTAAATGGGGGGATCAGCCCCAGCATTTT	CATTKWGDQPQHF
few	.	TRBV12-3/TRBV12-4	TRBJ1-5	14	TGTGCCAGCAGTTTAAGGGGCTGGGATCAGCCCCAGCATTTT	CASSLRGWDQPQHF
many	TRBD1	TRBV4-1	TRBJ1-5	19	TGCGCCAGCAGCCAAGTCCCGGGGACAGGAAAGTATAGCAATCAGCCCCAGCATTTT	CASSQVPGTGKYSNQPQHF
.	.	TRBV20-1	TRBJ1-1	14	TGCAGTGGAAGGAAAGGCAACGAGAACACTGAAGCTTTCTTT	CSGRKGNENTEAFF
few	TRBD1	TRBV15	TRBJ2-7	14	TGTGCCACCAGCAGGAGACAGGGGGACTACGAGCAGTACTTC	CATSRRQGDYEQYF
few	.	TRBV27	TRBJ1-1	17	TGTGCCAGCAGTAGGATTGGGGGGTCTCTGGGGAATACTGAAGCTTTCTTT	CASSRIGGSLGNTEAFF
few	TRBD2	TRBV20-1	TRBJ2-1	15	TGCAGTGCTAGATCGGGACTAGCCACCTACAATGAGCAGTTCTTC	CSARSGLATYNEQFF